This TCR beta chain is drawn from a study of shared clonotypes between healthy human individuals (dated by TCRdb to 2020 to 2021). Broadly, across the study: The cohort included three men and a couple of women between 18 and 49 years of age. Per donor, three plates each were used for CD4 naive and CD4 memory, two for CD8 naive, and one for CD8 memory. To estimate repertoire size and how much clonotypes are shared between individuals, the study performed deep sequencing of blood TCR repertoires from a few healthy adults. Different laboratories and diverse techniques were used to prepare libraries and sequence TCR repertoires, to increase sequencing depth and limit assay-specific biases. Between about 0.9 and 8.9 billion PBMCs per donor were obtained by leukapheresis. The full study reports these points: Sharing across a few donors was observed for around 5% of naive CD4, around 3.5% of naive CD8, over 2% of memory CD4, and around 0.4% of memory CD8 clonotypes. Larger estimated clonotype richness was generally found for naive subsets than for memory subsets. Because the study included only a small number of donors, the genetic and exposure-history diversity represented was limited. Pairwise subsampling indicated that sequencing depth was expected to affect the degree of clonotype sharing among donors. Only blood was sampled, and tissue TCR repertoires likely differ from those in blood. Clonotypes shared by all four sorted-subset donors showed higher generation probabilities than non-shared clonotypes. Even with the large sequencing depth, rarefaction of the sorted-subset datasets indicated that sequencing was incomplete.

TCR CDR3 regions were amplified from genomic DNA by multiplex PCR using the deep immunoSEQ assay. Extracted genomic DNA from each cell subset was distributed evenly across all wells of several immunoSEQ 96-well plates, and each plate was treated as a replicate. For sorted subsets, 150 to 200 ng genomic DNA, equal to 25,000 to 35,000 T cell genomes, was loaded into each replicate PCR. Purified libraries were measured with a Qubit 3.0 fluorometer, size-checked on a Bioanalyzer 2100, and measured again with the KAPA Library Quantification kit. Each immunoSEQ 96-well plate was sequenced on its own single-read 150-cycle Illumina NextSeq 550 flow cell. In the authors' own workflow: The immunoSEQ output contained only junctional sequences without quality scores, so filtering could not match that applied to full-length reads. To assign V/J genes and CDR3, sequences were annotated against IMGT germline references using PyIR, a Python wrapper for IgBLAST v1.9. Reads were filtered out if the reads had weak V/J assignments (E-value above 1e-6), no CDR3, stop codons, out-of-frame junctions, or ambiguous translated residues. V3J clonotypes were defined as sequences sharing the same inferred V gene, J gene, and CDR3 amino acid sequence. The percentage overlap between two repertoires was calculated by dividing the number of shared unique clonotypes by the size of the smaller repertoire. RTK rarefaction, the Chao1 estimator, and Recon v2.1 estimates of unobserved clonotypes were used to assess repertoire richness. Generation probabilities were computed with OLGA for all TCRbeta clonotypes obtained by the gDNA method from several donors. This immuneACCESS table, as held by TCRdb, lists in-frame sequences with V and J called but not all clones. Of the missing ones, under half trace to an unresolved V gene in checked studies; the others have no known cause. The DNA was the basis for D and trimming; V, J and clone size are from that table. Across this sample there are roughly 640,000 clones, with 97% seen only once. The ten largest clones add up to less than 0.065% of the sample.

Relative to germline, V is missing 5 bases and J is missing 0 bases, with 2 bases of the junction outside any gene match. The CDR3, from cysteine to phenylalanine, totals 14 residues. Of all the DNA, just the CDR3 is kept, 42 bases in frame from base 1. The germline V gene (reference sequence) sets CDR1 to SEHNR and CDR2 to FQNEAQ. The donors were healthy, HIV-negative adults who had no recently reported acute infections or vaccinations. All donors were Caucasian adults living in Nashville, Tennessee, USA. Magnetic negative selection was used to enrich CD4+ T cells, after which naive cells were positively selected on CD45RA and the negative fraction became the memory subset. After blood collection by leukapheresis, PBMCs were isolated using Ficoll-Histopaque density gradient centrifugation and then cryopreserved in the vapor phase of liquid nitrogen. Purity and quantity of every magnetically sorted T cell population were checked by analytical flow cytometry. Genomic DNA was isolated from each sorted fraction and quantified by UV absorbance on a Nanodrop 2000c.

This clone was seen once. The antigen it binds to is not known. Per-base quality was not reported, and no clone a single base away is much larger than it. Sequencing was performed on naive CD4+ T cells sorted from blood. This specimen's cell subset or site label, interpreted: CD45RA+ positively selected. The chain links TRBV7-9 with TRBJ2-7, with 9 middle bases fitting TRBD2. This sequence was found in a woman in her thirties in good health. The base sequence is TGTGCCAGCAGCCGTAGCGGGAGCTCCTACGAGCAGTACTTC. Protein translation: CASSRSGSSYEQYF. The CDR3 plus the reference TRBV7-9 and TRBJ2-7 genes for the other parts give the full variable domain: DTGVSQNPRHKITKRGQNVTFRCDPISEHNRLYWYRQTLGQGPEFLTYFQNEAQLEKSRLLSDRFSAERPKGSFSTLEIQRTEQGDSAMYLCASSRSGSSYEQYFGPGTRLTVT.